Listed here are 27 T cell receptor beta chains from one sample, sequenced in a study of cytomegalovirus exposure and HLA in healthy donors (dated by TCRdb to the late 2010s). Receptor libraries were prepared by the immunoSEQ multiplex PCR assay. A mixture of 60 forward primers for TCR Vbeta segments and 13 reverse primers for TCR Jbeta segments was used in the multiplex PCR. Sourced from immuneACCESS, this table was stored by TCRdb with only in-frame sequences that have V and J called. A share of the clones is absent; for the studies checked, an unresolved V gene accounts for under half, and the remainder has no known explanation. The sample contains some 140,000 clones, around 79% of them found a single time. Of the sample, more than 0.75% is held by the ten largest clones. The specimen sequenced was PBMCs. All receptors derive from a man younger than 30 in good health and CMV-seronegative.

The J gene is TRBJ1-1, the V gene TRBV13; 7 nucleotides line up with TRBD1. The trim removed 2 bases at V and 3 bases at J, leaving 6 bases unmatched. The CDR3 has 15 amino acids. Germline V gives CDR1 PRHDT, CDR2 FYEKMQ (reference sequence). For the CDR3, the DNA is TGTGCCAGCAGCTTATTGGAGGGGGCGGACACTGAAGCTTTCTTT. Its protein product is CASSLLEGADTEAFF.

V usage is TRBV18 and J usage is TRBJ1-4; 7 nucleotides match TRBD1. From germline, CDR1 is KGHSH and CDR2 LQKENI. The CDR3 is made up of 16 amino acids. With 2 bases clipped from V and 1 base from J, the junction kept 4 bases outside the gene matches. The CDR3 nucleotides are TGTGCCAGCTCACCAGGAGGGGGCCTAACTAATGAAAAACTGTTTTTT. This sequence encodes CASSPGGGLTNEKLFF.

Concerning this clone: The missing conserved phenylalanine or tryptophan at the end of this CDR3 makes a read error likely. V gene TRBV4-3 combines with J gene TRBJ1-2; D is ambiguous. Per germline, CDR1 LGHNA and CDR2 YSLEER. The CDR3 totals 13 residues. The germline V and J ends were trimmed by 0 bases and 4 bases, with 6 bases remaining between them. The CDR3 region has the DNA TGCGCCAGCAGCCAAGAACGGAGCTATGGCTACACCTCC. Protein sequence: CASSQERSYGYTS.

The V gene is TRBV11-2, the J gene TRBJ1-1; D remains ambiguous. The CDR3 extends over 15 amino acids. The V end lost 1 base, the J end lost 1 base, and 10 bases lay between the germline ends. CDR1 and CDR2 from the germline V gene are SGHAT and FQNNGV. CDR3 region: CASSLASQWNTEAFF. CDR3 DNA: TGTGCCAGCAGCTTAGCGTCCCAGTGGAACACTGAAGCTTTCTTT.

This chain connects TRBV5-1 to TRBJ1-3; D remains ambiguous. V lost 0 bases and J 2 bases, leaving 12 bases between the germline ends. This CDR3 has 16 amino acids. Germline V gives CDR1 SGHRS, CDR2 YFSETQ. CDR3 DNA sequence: TGCGCCAGCAGCTTGGCTTCCTTGAGCACTGGAAACACCATATATTTT. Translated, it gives CASSLASLSTGNTIYF.

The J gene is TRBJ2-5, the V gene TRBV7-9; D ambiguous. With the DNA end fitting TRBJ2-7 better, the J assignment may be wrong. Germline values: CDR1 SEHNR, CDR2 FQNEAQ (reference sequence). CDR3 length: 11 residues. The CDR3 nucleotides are TGTGCCAGCAGCTCTCACTACGAGCAGTACTTC. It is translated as CASSSHYEQYF.

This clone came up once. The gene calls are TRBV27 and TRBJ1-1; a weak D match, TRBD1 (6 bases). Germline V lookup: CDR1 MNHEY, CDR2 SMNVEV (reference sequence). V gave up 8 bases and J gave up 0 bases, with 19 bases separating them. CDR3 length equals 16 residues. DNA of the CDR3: TGTGCCAGCTGGGGAGGGCAGGGGCGGTTGAACACTGAAGCTTTCTTT. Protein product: CASWGGQGRLNTEAFF.

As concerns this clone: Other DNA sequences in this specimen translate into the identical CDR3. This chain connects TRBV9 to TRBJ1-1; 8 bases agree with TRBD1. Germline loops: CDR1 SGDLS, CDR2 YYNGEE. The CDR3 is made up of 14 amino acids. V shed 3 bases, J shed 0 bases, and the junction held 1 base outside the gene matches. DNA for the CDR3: TGTGCCAGCAGCGGACAGGGGCTGAACACTGAAGCTTTCTTT. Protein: CASSGQGLNTEAFF.

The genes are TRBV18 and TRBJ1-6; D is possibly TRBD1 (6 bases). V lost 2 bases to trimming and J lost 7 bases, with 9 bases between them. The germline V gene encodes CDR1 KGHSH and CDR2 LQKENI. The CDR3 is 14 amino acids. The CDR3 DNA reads TGTGCCAGCTCACCAGTACAGGGCAATTCACCCCTCCACTTT. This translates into CASSPVQGNSPLHF.

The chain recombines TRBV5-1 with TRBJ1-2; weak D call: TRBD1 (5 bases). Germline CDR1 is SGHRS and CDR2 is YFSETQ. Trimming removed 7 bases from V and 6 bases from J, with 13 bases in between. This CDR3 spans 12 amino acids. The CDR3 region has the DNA TGCGCCAGCGGCAGGGTCAACGATGGCTACACCTTC. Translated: CASGRVNDGYTF.

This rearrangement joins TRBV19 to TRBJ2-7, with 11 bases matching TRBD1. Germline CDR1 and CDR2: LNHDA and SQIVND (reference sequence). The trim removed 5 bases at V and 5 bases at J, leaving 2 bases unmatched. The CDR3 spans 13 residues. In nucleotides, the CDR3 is TGTGCCAGTAGTTGGACAGGGGGCCACGAGCAGTACTTC. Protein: CASSWTGGHEQYF.

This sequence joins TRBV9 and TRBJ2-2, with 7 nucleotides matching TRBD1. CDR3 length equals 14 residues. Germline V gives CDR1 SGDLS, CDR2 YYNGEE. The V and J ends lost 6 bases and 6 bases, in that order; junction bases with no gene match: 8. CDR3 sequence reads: CASTDRPSPGELFF. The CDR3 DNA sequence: TGTGCCAGCACGGACAGGCCGAGTCCCGGGGAGCTGTTTTTT.

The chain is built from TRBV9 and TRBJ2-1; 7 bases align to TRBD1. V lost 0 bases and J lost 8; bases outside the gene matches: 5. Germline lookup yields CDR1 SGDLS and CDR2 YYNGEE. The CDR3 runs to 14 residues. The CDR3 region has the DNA TGTGCCAGCAGCGTAGGAGGGGGCGGCGATGAGCAGTTCTTC. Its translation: CASSVGGGGDEQFF.

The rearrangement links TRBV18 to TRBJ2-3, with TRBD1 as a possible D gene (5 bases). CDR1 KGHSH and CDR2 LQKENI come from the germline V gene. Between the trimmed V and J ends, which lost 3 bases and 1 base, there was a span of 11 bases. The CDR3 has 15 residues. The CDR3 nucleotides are TGTGCCAGCTCACCTCGGCAGGGCGGCACAGATACGCAGTATTTT. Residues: CASSPRQGGTDTQYF.

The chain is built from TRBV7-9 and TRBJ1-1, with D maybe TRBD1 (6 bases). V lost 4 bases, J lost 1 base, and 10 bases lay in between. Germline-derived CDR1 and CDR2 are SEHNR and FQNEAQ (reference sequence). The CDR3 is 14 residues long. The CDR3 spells CASSYRDTNTEAFF. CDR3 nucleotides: TGTGCCAGCAGCTACCGGGACACGAACACTGAAGCTTTCTTT.

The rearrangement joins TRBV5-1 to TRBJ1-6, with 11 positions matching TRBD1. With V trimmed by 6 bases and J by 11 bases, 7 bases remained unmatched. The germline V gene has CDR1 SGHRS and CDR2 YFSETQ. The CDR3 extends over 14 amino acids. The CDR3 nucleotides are TGCGCCAGCACCCTCGAGGGACAGGGGGCACCCCTCCACTTT. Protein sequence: CASTLEGQGAPLHF.

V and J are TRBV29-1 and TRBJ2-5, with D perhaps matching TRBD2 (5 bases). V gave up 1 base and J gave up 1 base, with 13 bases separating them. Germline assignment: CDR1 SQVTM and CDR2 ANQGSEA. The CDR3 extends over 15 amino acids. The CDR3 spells CSVEGGRLRQETQYF. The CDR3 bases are TGCAGCGTTGAAGGCGGCAGACTACGCCAAGAGACCCAGTACTTC.

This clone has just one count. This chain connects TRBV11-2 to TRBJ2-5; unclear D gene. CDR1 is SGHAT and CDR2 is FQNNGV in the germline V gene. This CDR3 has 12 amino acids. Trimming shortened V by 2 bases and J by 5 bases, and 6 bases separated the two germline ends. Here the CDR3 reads CASSLISETQYF. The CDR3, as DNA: TGTGCCAGCAGCTTAATTTCTGAGACCCAGTACTTC.

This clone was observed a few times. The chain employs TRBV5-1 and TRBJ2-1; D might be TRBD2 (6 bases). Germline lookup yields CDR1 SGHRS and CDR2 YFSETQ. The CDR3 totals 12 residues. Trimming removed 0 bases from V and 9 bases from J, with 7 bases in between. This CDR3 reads CASSLDGGEQFF. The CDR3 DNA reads TGCGCCAGCAGCTTGGACGGGGGTGAGCAGTTCTTC.

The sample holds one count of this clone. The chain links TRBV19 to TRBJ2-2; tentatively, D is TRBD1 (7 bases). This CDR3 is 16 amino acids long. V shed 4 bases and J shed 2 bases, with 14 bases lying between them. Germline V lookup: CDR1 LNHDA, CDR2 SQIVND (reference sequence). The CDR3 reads CASSNPTGTNTGELFF. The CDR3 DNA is TGTGCCAGTAGTAACCCGACAGGGACTAACACCGGGGAGCTGTTTTTT.

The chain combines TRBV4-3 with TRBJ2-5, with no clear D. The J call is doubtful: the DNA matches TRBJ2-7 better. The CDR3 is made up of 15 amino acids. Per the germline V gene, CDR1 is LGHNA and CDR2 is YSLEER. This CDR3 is CASSQARDFPYEQYF. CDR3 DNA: TGCGCCAGCAGCCAAGCCCGAGACTTTCCCTACGAGCAGTACTTC.

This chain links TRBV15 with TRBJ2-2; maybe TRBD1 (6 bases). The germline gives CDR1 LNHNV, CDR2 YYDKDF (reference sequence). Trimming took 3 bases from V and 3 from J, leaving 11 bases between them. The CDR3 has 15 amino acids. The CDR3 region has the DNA TGTGCCACCAGCAGCCGGACAGCCGACACCGGGGAGCTGTTTTTT. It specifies CATSSRTADTGELFF.

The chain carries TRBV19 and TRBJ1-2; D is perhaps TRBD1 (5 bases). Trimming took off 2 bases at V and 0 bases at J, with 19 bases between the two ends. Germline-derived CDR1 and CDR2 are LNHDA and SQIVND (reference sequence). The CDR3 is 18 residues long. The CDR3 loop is CASSIRAGKGEPNYGYTF. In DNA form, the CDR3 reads TGTGCCAGTAGTATACGGGCGGGGAAAGGGGAGCCTAACTATGGCTACACCTTC.

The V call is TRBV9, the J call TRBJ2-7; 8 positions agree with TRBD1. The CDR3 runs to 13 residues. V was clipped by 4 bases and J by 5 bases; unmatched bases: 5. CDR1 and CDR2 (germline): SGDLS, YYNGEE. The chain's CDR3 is CASSLTGVHEQYF. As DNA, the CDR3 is TGTGCCAGCAGCTTGACAGGGGTCCACGAGCAGTACTTC.

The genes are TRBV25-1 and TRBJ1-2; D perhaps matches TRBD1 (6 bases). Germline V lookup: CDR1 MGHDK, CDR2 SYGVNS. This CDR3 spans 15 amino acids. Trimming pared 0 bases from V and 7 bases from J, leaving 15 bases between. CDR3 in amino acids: CASSEYGGAASGYTF. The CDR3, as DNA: TGTGCCAGCAGTGAATATGGGGGGGCCGCTAGTGGCTACACCTTC.

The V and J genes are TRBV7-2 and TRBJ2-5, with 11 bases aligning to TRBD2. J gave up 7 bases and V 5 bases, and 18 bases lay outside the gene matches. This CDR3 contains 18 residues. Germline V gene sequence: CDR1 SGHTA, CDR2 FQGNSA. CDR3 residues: CASSLTPTSGKTRGTQYF. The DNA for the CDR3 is TGTGCCAGCAGCCTGACCCCGACTAGCGGGAAGACCCGGGGGACCCAGTACTTC.

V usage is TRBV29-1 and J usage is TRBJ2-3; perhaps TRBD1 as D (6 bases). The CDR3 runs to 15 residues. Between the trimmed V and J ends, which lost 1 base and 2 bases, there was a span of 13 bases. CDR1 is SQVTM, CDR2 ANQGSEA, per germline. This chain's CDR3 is CSVEGGQGFTDTQYF. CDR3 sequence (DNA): TGCAGCGTTGAAGGGGGGCAGGGGTTCACAGATACGCAGTATTTT.